This T cell receptor (beta chain) stems from a study of shared clonotypes between healthy human individuals. Trimming removed 5 bases at V and 2 bases at J, with 15 bases between. Germline V lookup: CDR1 LGHNA, CDR2 YSLEER. The CDR3 has 15 amino acids. Assay: immunoSEQ multiplex PCR; the TCRdb copy retains only in-frame clones and omits some. This table has roughly 2 million clones, over 85% appearing once. Overall study results and limits: Generally, naive subsets came out with larger estimated richness than memory subsets. Having only a few donors restricted how much genetic and exposure-history diversity was captured.

Only CD45RO-negative cells positively selected for CCR7 counted as naive CD8 cells, so terminally differentiated effector memory CD45RA+ cells were excluded. Comment on this clone: What it recognizes is unknown.

The chain links TRBV4-3 to TRBJ1-1; D remains unclear. Sequencing was performed on naive CD8+ T cells sorted from blood. The sequence came from a young man in good health. The CDR3 protein is CASSIRRESNTEAFF. The CDR3 DNA is TGCGCCAGCAGCATACGGCGGGAGTCAAACACTGAAGCTTTCTTT.